This T cell receptor beta chain was recovered during a study of blood T cell repertoires in COVID-19. Study-wide background: Nucleic acid was either cDNA or gDNA, and it came from T cells, B-cell-depleted T cells, or PBMCs.

V shed 1 base and J shed 4 bases, with 16 bases lying between them. CDR3 length: 17 residues. The germline V gene encodes CDR1 LNHDA and CDR2 SQIVND (reference sequence). This clone has a single count. How the authors handled the data: Quantification of nucleated cells was approximated via reference gene primer amplification. The protocol was immunoSEQ multiplex PCR, while the TCRdb copy is restricted to in-frame clones and leaves out a portion. V and J calls and clone size follow that table, whereas D and trimming were derived from the DNA. The sample shows 250,000 to 300,000 clones, about 86% of them seen only once.

The chain links TRBV19 to TRBJ2-2; tentatively, D is TRBD1 (5 bases). Sequencing used peripheral blood. The clonotype was recovered from a woman aged 55-69 years with active or convalescent COVID-19. The chain's CDR3 is CASSIGGVAGPTGELFF. The CDR3 DNA sequence: TGTGCCAGTAGTATAGGGGGCGTGGCAGGACCCACCGGGGAGCTGTTTTTT.